This paragraph reports one T cell receptor beta chain. Its antigen is not identified. The sample belongs to a study of T cell responses to AZD1222 COVID-19 vaccine. This table comes from immunoSEQ multiplex PCR, and its TCRdb copy is limited to in-frame clones, with some not included. The data contain around 150,000 clones, about 91% of them singletons. Germline assignment: CDR1 KGHDR and CDR2 SFDVKD. Trimming took off 6 bases at V and 5 bases at J, with 13 bases between the two ends. The CDR3 is 14 amino acids. Study results and caveats: Among AZD1222 vaccinees, only 5 to 7 were seropositive at baseline. The study reported that nearly half of spike-specific TCRs target unmutated variant regions.

The rearrangement links TRBV24-1 to TRBJ2-1; a weak D match, TRBD2 (6 bases). Here the sequenced sample was peripheral blood, taken on day 0 of MenACWY control vaccination. This TCR derives from an adult in good health. The CDR3 sequence: CATSWAGRDNEQFF. CDR3 DNA: TGTGCCACCAGTTGGGCGGGAAGGGACAATGAGCAGTTCTTC.